These T cell receptor beta chains were read from a single sample in a study of memory CD4+ T cells and cytomegalovirus serostatus. Measured with immunoSEQ multiplex PCR; TCRdb has only the in-frame clones, and not every one. The sample holds about 41,000 clones, about 85% seen once. Source material: memory CD4+ T cells from blood. The origin of the receptors is an adult in good health and CMV-seronegative. The CDR3 runs from the conserved cysteine through the conserved F or W. Each record gives: J gene, D gene, V gene, clone size, CDR3 DNA, CDR3 protein. D genes are given only for firm matches. The size of a clone is reported for some rows only, either as once, few or many, or as a class for expanded clones.

TRBJ2-7,NA,TRBV11-3,NA,TGTGCCAGCAGCTTAGGTGGGGTCTCCGAGCAGTACTTC,CASSLGGVSEQYF
TRBJ1-2,NA,TRBV7-9,NA,TGTGCCAGCACCCCTGGACAGTCACAGGGCTACACCTTC,CASTPGQSQGYTF
TRBJ2-7,NA,TRBV9,NA,TGTGCCAGCAGCAAGGGGGTAACGTACGAGCAGTACTTC,CASSKGVTYEQYF
TRBJ1-1,NA,TRBV2,NA,TGTGCCAGCAGCATATACACTGAAGCTTTCTTT,CASSIYTEAFF
TRBJ2-7,NA,TRBV10-3,NA,TGTGCCATCAGTGATTCCGCCCCCGTCTCCTACGAGCAGTACTTC,CAISDSAPVSYEQYF
TRBJ1-2,NA,TRBV6-5,once,TGTGCCAGCAGTCCCCCCCGGGCAGATGGCTACACCTTC,CASSPPRADGYTF
TRBJ1-1,NA,TRBV7-9,NA,TGTGCCAGCAGCTTAATGGGGATGAACACTGAAGCTTTCTTT,CASSLMGMNTEAFF
TRBJ1-2,NA,TRBV4-3,NA,TGCGCCAGCAGCCAAGATCGCTGGGCTAACTATGGCTACACCTTC,CASSQDRWANYGYTF
TRBJ1-1,NA,TRBV18,once,TGTGCCAGCTCACCACCCTCAGGTCGGGGCACTGAAGCTTTCTTT,CASSPPSGRGTEAFF
TRBJ2-7,NA,TRBV5-1,NA,TGCGCCAGCAGCTTGGACGTCTACGAGCAGTACTTC,CASSLDVYEQYF
TRBJ2-3,NA,TRBV5-5,NA,TGTGCCAGCAGCGTACAAGGTTCCACAGATACGCAGTATTTT,CASSVQGSTDTQYF
TRBJ2-3,NA,TRBV12-5,NA,TGTGCTAGTGGTTTTTACCTACACATAAGGGATACGCAGTATTTT,CASGFYLHIRDTQYF
TRBJ1-1,TRBD1,TRBV5-1,NA,TGCGCCAGCAGCTTTCCTGACAGGGAGATGGAAGCTTTCTTT,CASSFPDREMEAFF
TRBJ2-1,NA,TRBV5-6,few,TGTGCCAGCAGCCTCCCCGGGGGAGGTAATGAGCAGTTCTTC,CASSLPGGGNEQFF
TRBJ1-6,NA,TRBV30,NA,TGTGCCTGCGGGACCACAGATTTACTCAGTGGTTCACCCCTCCACTTT,CACGTTDLLSGSPLHF
TRBJ2-1,TRBD1,TRBV7-8,NA,TGTGCCAGCAGCCCACCCGCAGGGGGCCCTTCCTACAAAGATGAGCAGTTCTTC,CASSPPAGGPSYKDEQFF
TRBJ1-1,NA,TRBV18,NA,TGTGCCAGCTCACCAAATAGAGGAACTGAAGCTTTCTTT,CASSPNRGTEAFF
TRBJ2-4,NA,TRBV6-1,NA,TGTGCCAGCAGTGCCCGGAATGGCGGGTTTGACAAAAACATTCAGTACTTC,CASSARNGGFDKNIQYF
TRBJ1-5,NA,TRBV19,NA,TGTGCCAGTTCCAGCCTGTACGGGATAGGGATGGGGATAGGTCAGCCCCAGCATTTT,CASSSLYGIGMGIGQPQHF
TRBJ1-2,NA,TRBV6-5,once,TGTGCCAGCAGTTCAGGGACCGTCCGTTGGTATGGCTACACCTTC,CASSSGTVRWYGYTF
TRBJ1-5,TRBD1,TRBV7-2,NA,TGTGCCAGCAGCCCCTGGGACAGGAATCAGCCCCAGCATTTT,CASSPWDRNQPQHF
TRBJ2-7,TRBD2,TRBV6-6,NA,TGTGCCAGCACCCGGACTAGCGGGGGGTCCTACGAGCAGTACTTC,CASTRTSGGSYEQYF
TRBJ2-2,NA,TRBV27,NA,TGTGCCAGCAGTTCAGACACCGGGGAGCTGTTTTTT,CASSSDTGELFF
TRBJ1-6,NA,TRBV7-9,NA,TGTGCCAGCAGCGAGCAGTCCTATTCACCCCTCCACTTT,CASSEQSYSPLHF
TRBJ2-3,NA,TRBV11-2,NA,TGTGCCAGCAGCTTAGATTTGGGACGTACGCAGTATTTT,CASSLDLGRTQYF
TRBJ2-3,NA,TRBV7-9,few,TGTGCCGGCCGGCGGGGTACAGATACGCAGTATTTT,CAGRRGTDTQYF
TRBJ1-6,NA,TRBV2,NA,TGTGCCAGCAGTGAATCGACAGGAGGTTCCCTCCACTTT,CASSESTGGSLHF
TRBJ1-4,NA,TRBV11-1,NA,TGTGCCAGCAGCCAACGGGGACACCAGGCTCGTGAACTGTTTTTT,CASSQRGHQARELFF
TRBJ2-2,NA,TRBV5-1,NA,TGCGCCAGCAGCCCGACAGGCTACGCGAACACCGGGGAGCTGTTTTTT,CASSPTGYANTGELFF
TRBJ1-2,NA,TRBV30,NA,TGTGCCTGGAGTGTTGGGGAGCATCGTTATGGCTACACCTTC,CAWSVGEHRYGYTF
TRBJ2-2,TRBD2,TRBV11-2,NA,TGTGCCAGCAGATTGATAGCGGGTCCCGGGGAGCTGTTTTTT,CASRLIAGPGELFF
TRBJ2-3,TRBD2,TRBV7-3,few,TGTGCCAGCAGCTTAGGTAGCGGGGGGCTAAGTGGTACGCAGTATTTT,CASSLGSGGLSGTQYF
TRBJ2-5,TRBD2,TRBV7-9,NA,TGTGCCAGCAGTTACATCCGTGGGGGAGGGAAGACCCAGTACTTC,CASSYIRGGGKTQYF
TRBJ2-1,TRBD1,TRBV11-2,NA,TGTGCCAGCAGCCCCGACAGGGTCTCCTACAATGAGCAGTTCTTC,CASSPDRVSYNEQFF
TRBJ2-1,TRBD2,TRBV7-3,NA,TGTGCCAGCAGCTTACGGGGAGGGGACAATGAGCAGTTCTTC,CASSLRGGDNEQFF
TRBJ1-5,TRBD1,TRBV29-1,NA,TGCAGCGTGATGGGACAGCCCGATCAGCCCCAGCATTTT,CSVMGQPDQPQHF
TRBJ2-1,NA,TRBV14,NA,TGTGCCAGCAGCCACCAGGGGGGAGAGCAGTTCTTC,CASSHQGGEQFF
TRBJ2-7,NA,TRBV30,NA,NA,CAWSVRRAEQYF
TRBJ1-3,NA,TRBV7-9,few,NA,CASILASGNTIYF
TRBJ2-2,NA,TRBV7-3,NA,TGTGCCAGCGCTCCGGGTCCCGGCACCGGGGAGCTGTTTTTT,CASAPGPGTGELFF
TRBJ1-2,NA,TRBV30,NA,TGTGCCTGGAGGGTAGAGACTGGCTACACCTTC,CAWRVETGYTF
TRBJ2-1,TRBD2,TRBV7-6,NA,TGTGCCAGCAGCCCACAGAGCGGGAGCTCCTACAATGAGCAGTTCTTC,CASSPQSGSSYNEQFF